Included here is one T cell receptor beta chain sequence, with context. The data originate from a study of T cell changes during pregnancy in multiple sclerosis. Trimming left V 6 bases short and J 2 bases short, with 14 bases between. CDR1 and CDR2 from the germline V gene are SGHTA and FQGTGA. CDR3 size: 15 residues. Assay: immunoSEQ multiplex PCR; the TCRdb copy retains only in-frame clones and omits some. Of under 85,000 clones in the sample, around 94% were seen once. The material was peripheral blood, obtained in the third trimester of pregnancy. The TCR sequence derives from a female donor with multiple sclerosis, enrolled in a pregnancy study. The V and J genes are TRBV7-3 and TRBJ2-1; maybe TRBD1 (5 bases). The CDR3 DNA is TGTGCCAGCAGGTCGACAGTGGAGACCTACAATGAGCAGTTCTTC. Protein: CASRSTVETYNEQFF.